The 16 T cell receptor beta chains below were found in one sample sequenced in a study of cytomegalovirus exposure and HLA in healthy donors. The PCR used 60 Vbeta and 13 Jbeta primers. TCRdb keeps only in-frame clones here, not all; method: immunoSEQ multiplex PCR. The sample includes approximately 93,000 clones, approximately 79% of them seen just once. The sample was PBMCs. Receptors originate from a woman in her thirties or forties in good health and CMV-seronegative.

V gene TRBV5-4 combines with J gene TRBJ1-2; D call uncertain. The CDR3 contains 15 residues. Trimming pared 0 bases from V and 2 bases from J, leaving 11 bases between. The germline gives CDR1 SGHNT, CDR2 YYREEE (reference sequence). As DNA, the CDR3 is TGTGCCAGCAGCTTGGTGCGGGAAATGAACTATGGCTACACCTTC. Residues: CASSLVREMNYGYTF.

The rearrangement links TRBV7-2 to TRBJ2-7; 8 bases are shared with TRBD1. After removal of 5 bases from V and 2 bases from J, the junction contained 11 bases not matched to a gene. The length of the CDR3 is 16 residues. Germline V gene lookup returns CDR1 SGHTA and CDR2 FQGNSA. In DNA form, the CDR3 reads TGTGCCAGCAGCCCTTGGACAGGGACAGCGCCCTACGAGCAGTACTTC. Its protein is CASSPWTGTAPYEQYF.

V gene TRBV29-1 combines with J gene TRBJ1-1; TRBD1 aligns across 7 bases. With 6 bases clipped from V and 7 bases from J, the junction kept 2 bases outside the gene matches. In germline, CDR1 is SQVTM, CDR2 ANQGSEA. This CDR3 region has 10 residues. CDR3 nucleotides: TGCAGCGTCCGACAGGGTGAAGCTTTCTTT. It encodes CSVRQGEAFF.

The chain carries TRBV5-4 and TRBJ2-3, with D maybe TRBD2 (6 bases). The CDR3 consists of 17 residues. V shed 0 bases and J shed 0 bases, with 14 bases lying between them. In germline, CDR1 is SGHNT, CDR2 YYREEE (reference sequence). The CDR3, as DNA: TGTGCCAGCAGCTTGGGGGGGTTCGGGGGAAGCACAGATACGCAGTATTTT. It translates to CASSLGGFGGSTDTQYF.

The chain joins TRBV4-1 to TRBJ2-3, with 11 bases that match TRBD2. The CDR3 runs 15 residues. CDR1 and CDR2 (germline): MGHRA, YSYEKL. Unmatched junction bases numbered 4, after V lost 4 bases and J lost 4 bases. The CDR3 DNA follows: TGCGCCAGCAGCCTCACACTAGCGGGAGCAGATACGCAGTATTTT. This translates into CASSLTLAGADTQYF.

This clone showed up just a few times. The chain links TRBV9 to TRBJ1-2; TRBD1 might be the D (6 bases). The CDR3 has 14 amino acids. V lost 3 bases and J lost 4, with 13 bases in between. Per germline, CDR1 SGDLS and CDR2 YYNGEE. The CDR3 spells CASSAQGSLYGYTF. The CDR3 DNA follows: TGTGCCAGCAGCGCGCAGGGGAGCCTCTATGGCTACACCTTC.

Only a few counts were recorded for this clone. J is TRBJ1-4 and V is TRBV10-3, with a weak D call TRBD1 (6 bases). Trimming removed 2 bases at V and 13 bases at J, with 17 bases between. The CDR3 length is 14 residues. Per the germline V gene, CDR1 is ENHRY and CDR2 is SYGVKD. The CDR3 sequence is CAISEDGPGGGLFF. The CDR3 DNA follows: TGTGCCATCAGTGAGGATGGTCCTGGGGGCGGACTGTTTTTT.

As regards this clone: This sample also contains other DNA sequences that code for the same CDR3. The chain has TRBV30 and TRBJ1-6, with TRBD1 as a possible D gene (5 bases). CDR3 size: 13 residues. In germline, CDR1 is GTSNPN, CDR2 SVGIG (reference sequence). With 8 bases removed from V and 3 bases from J, the gap between germline ends came to 11 bases. The CDR3 DNA reads as TGTGCCCGTGGCACAGGCTATAATTCACCCCTCCACTTT. This codes for CARGTGYNSPLHF.

The J gene is TRBJ1-5, the V gene TRBV27; a weak D match, TRBD1 (5 bases). The V end was cut by 6 bases, the J end by 3 bases, with 15 bases between. The germline V gene has CDR1 MNHEY and CDR2 SMNVEV (reference sequence). This CDR3 has 15 residues. The DNA of the CDR3 is TGTGCCAGCAGCGCTGACAGAACGATCAATCAGCCCCAGCATTTT. Translating it yields CASSADRTINQPQHF.

This rearrangement joins TRBV10-3 to TRBJ1-1; D perhaps matches TRBD1 (6 bases). The germline V gene encodes CDR1 ENHRY and CDR2 SYGVKD. Trimming stripped 4 bases from V and 1 base from J, with 10 bases between. The CDR3 extends over 14 amino acids. CDR3 protein: CAISAQDRNTEAFF. Here the CDR3 DNA reads TGTGCCATCAGTGCTCAGGACAGGAACACTGAAGCTTTCTTT.

This chain uses TRBV5-1 with TRBJ1-2; D gene uncertain. Germline V gene data show CDR1 as SGHRS and CDR2 as YFSETQ. Trimming pared 0 bases from V and 7 bases from J, leaving 16 bases between. CDR3 length: 15 amino acids. As DNA, the CDR3 is TGCGCCAGCAGCTTGGGGGCCGGCCGAGCAAGTGGCTACACCTTC. Translation: CASSLGAGRASGYTF. The full variable domain, rest sourced from reference TRBV5-1 and TRBJ1-2, is KAGVTQTPRYLIKTRGQQVTLSCSPISGHRSVSWYQQTPGQGLQFLFEYFSETQRNKGNFPGRFSGRQFSNSRSEMNVSTLELGDSALYLCASSLGAGRASGYTFGSGTRLTVV.

The chain recombines TRBV2 with TRBJ1-2; D is undetermined. Germline V gene data show CDR1 as SNHLY and CDR2 as FYNNEI. V lost 2 bases to trimming and J lost 4 bases, with 11 bases between them. The CDR3 totals 14 residues. The CDR3 DNA follows: TGTGCCAGCAGTGAAAGGAACAGCTTCTATGGCTACACCTTC. Its translation is CASSERNSFYGYTF. The full variable domain, in which reference TRBV2 and TRBJ1-2 provide the parts outside the CDR3, is EPEVTQTPSHQVTQMGQEVILRCVPISNHLYFYWYRQILGQKVEFLVSFYNNEISEKSEIFDDQFSVERPDGSNFTLKIRSTKLEDSAMYFCASSERNSFYGYTFGSGTRLTVV.

The rearrangement joins TRBV5-6 to TRBJ2-2; possibly TRBD1 for D (7 bases). This CDR3 spans 15 amino acids. Between the trimmed V and J ends, which lost 2 bases and 3 bases, there was a span of 11 bases. Germline CDR1 SGHDT, CDR2 YYEEEE. DNA for the CDR3: TGTGCCAGCAGCTTCGACAGGGACTACACCGGGGAGCTGTTTTTT. It encodes CASSFDRDYTGELFF.

V and J are TRBV7-3 and TRBJ2-2; D may be TRBD1 (7 bases). V gave up 2 bases and J gave up 5 bases, with 15 bases separating them. Looked up from germline, CDR1 is SGHTA and CDR2 is FQGTGA. CDR3 length equals 16 residues. The CDR3 DNA is TGTGCCAGCAGCTTAGGATGGTCAGGGGGGACCGGGGAGCTGTTTTTT. Its translation: CASSLGWSGGTGELFF.

The chain couples TRBV27 to TRBJ2-7, with 11 bases that match TRBD2. Germline V lookup: CDR1 MNHEY, CDR2 SMNVEV (reference sequence). J lost 5 bases, V lost 4 bases, and 16 bases had no gene match. This CDR3 comprises 18 residues. The DNA of the CDR3 is TGTGCCAGCAGTTCCAGTTACTTATTAGCGGGGGGGCAGGACGAGCAGTACTTC. This sequence encodes CASSSSYLLAGGQDEQYF.

The chain uses TRBV9 and TRBJ1-1; 11 bases fit TRBD1. Losses at the gene ends were 5 bases for V and 5 bases for J; bases not matched to a gene: 2. This CDR3 comprises 13 residues. Germline V gives CDR1 SGDLS, CDR2 YYNGEE. CDR3 nucleotides: TGTGCCAGCAGAGGGACAGGGGGGACTGAAGCTTTCTTT. Its protein is CASRGTGGTEAFF.